Shown below are 25 T cell receptor beta chains from a single sample sequenced in a study of regulatory T cells in long-lasting Graves disease. Time point reported: newly diagnosed GD, antithyroid drugs for less than 3 months. Construction of the TCR library relied on RNA isolated from PBMCs. In building TCR beta libraries, iRepertoire HTBI primers were used together with Arm-PCR of CDR3 regions. TCRdb redid the calling of the multiplex PCR reads with MiXCR, one entry per CDR3 protein. Here the sample spans under 800,000 distinct CDR3 sequences, approximately 15% being singletons. The data were also submitted as part of a second study, on T cells in Graves' hyperthyroidism and ophthalmopathy.

The sample consisted of peripheral blood mononuclear cells (PBMCs), taken at new diagnosis, from a patient treated with antithyroid drugs. These TCRs come from a woman aged 25 to 45 with Graves disease.

This clonotype occurred many times. The rearrangement uses TRBV28 and TRBJ1-1; D call uncertain. This CDR3 comprises 13 residues. V dropped 6 bases and J dropped 0 bases, with 8 bases sitting between them. Germline V gene lookup returns CDR1 MDHEN and CDR2 SYDVKM. The CDR3 is CASSLDMNTEAFF. CDR3 DNA: TGTGCCAGCAGCTTAGACATGAACACTGAAGCTTTCTTT.

In this sample, this clonotype turned up many times. V gene TRBV11-2 combines with J gene TRBJ2-2; D is perhaps TRBD1 or TRBD2 (5 bases each). V was shortened by 2 bases and J by 2 bases, with 12 bases between the two germline ends. This CDR3 has 16 amino acids. The germline V gene encodes CDR1 SGHAT and CDR2 FQNNGV. The CDR3 region is CASSLRWGLNTGELFF. As DNA, the CDR3 is TGTGCCAGCAGCTTACGATGGGGGTTAAACACCGGGGAGCTGTTTTTT.

CDR3 residues: CASSVGRELVYGYTF. DNA of the CDR3: TGTGCCAGCAGCGTAGGAAGAGAGCTTGTCTATGGCTACACCTTC. The chain recombines TRBV9 with TRBJ1-2; D not certain. V lost 0 bases and J lost 4, with 13 bases in between. Germline CDR1 is SGDLS and CDR2 is YYNGEE. The CDR3 is 15 residues long.

This clonotype was seen ten or more times. This chain uses TRBV2 with TRBJ1-4; D perhaps matches TRBD1 (6 bases). CDR1 and CDR2 (germline): SNHLY, FYNNEI. The CDR3 runs to 14 residues. V lost 6 bases, J lost 6 bases, and 14 bases lay in between. CDR3 protein: CASSPGTSDEKLFF. CDR3 in DNA: TGTGCCAGCAGCCCCGGGACATCCGATGAAAAACTGTTTTTT.

The rearrangement joins TRBV24-1 to TRBJ2-1; perhaps TRBD1 as D (5 bases). From germline, CDR1 is KGHDR and CDR2 SFDVKD. CDR3 length: 17 residues. Deletions cut 4 bases from V and 9 bases from J, with 24 bases between. In nucleotides, the CDR3 is TGTGCCACCAGTGACCCAGGGCTAAGGGTGGCCAAGGGTGAGCAGTTCTTC. Protein product: CATSDPGLRVAKGEQFF.

This clonotype was observed many times. The V gene is TRBV20-1, the J gene TRBJ1-4; D not resolved. CDR3 size: 15 residues. Germline V gene data show CDR1 as DFQATT and CDR2 as SNEGSKA (reference sequence). Trimming took off 1 base at V and 5 bases at J, with 14 bases between the two ends. CDR3: CSARVRPPGNEKLFF. The CDR3 DNA follows: TGCAGTGCTAGAGTGAGACCGCCGGGAAATGAAAAACTGTTTTTT.

This sequence joins TRBV19 and TRBJ2-5, with 16 bases lining up with TRBD2. Trimming removed 10 bases from V and 5 bases from J; junction bases left unmatched: 4. CDR1 LNHDA and CDR2 SQIVND come from the germline V gene (reference sequence). This CDR3 has 14 residues. The CDR3 loop reads CATTGLAGGETQYF. The CDR3, as DNA: TGTGCCACCACGGGACTAGCGGGAGGGGAGACCCAGTACTTC.

The chain is built from TRBV6-2 or TRBV6-3 and TRBJ1-1, with no clear D. This CDR3 is built from 14 residues. The germline V gene has CDR1 MNHEY and CDR2 SVGEGT. With 4 bases removed from V and 3 bases from J, the gap between germline ends came to 12 bases. The CDR3 loop is CASSFPRIYTEAFF. CDR3 sequence (DNA): TGTGCCAGCAGTTTCCCTAGGATATACACTGAAGCTTTCTTT.

This clonotype came up a few times. The V and J genes are TRBV13 and TRBJ2-3, with 8 bases aligning to TRBD2. V was clipped by 5 bases and J by 5 bases; unmatched bases: 6. CDR1 and CDR2 (germline): PRHDT, FYEKMQ (reference sequence). The CDR3 loop spans 14 amino acids. The CDR3 is CASSQGTREDTQYF. The CDR3 DNA follows: TGTGCCAGCAGCCAAGGGACTAGGGAAGATACGCAGTATTTT.

The chain joins TRBV28 to TRBJ1-2; D remains ambiguous. V lost 7 bases to trimming and J lost 3 bases, with 15 bases between them. Germline CDR1 is MDHEN and CDR2 is SYDVKM. This CDR3 comprises 14 residues. The DNA of the CDR3 is TGTGCCAGCACAAATTCGGGAGTTTACTATGGCTACACCTTC. Residues: CASTNSGVYYGYTF.

The V call is TRBV3-1, the J call TRBJ2-4; the D is unclear. V was cut by 4 bases and J by 0 bases, with 13 bases left in between. The CDR3 has 16 amino acids. Germline CDR1 LGHDT, CDR2 YNNKEL (reference sequence). CDR3 region: CASSPSPALAKNIQYF. The CDR3 bases are TGTGCCAGCAGCCCCTCCCCGGCCTTAGCCAAAAACATTCAGTACTTC. Using reference TRBV3-1 and TRBJ2-4 for the parts outside the CDR3, the full variable domain is DTAVSQTPKYLVTQMGNDKSIKCEQNLGHDTMYWYKQDSKKFLKIMFSYNNKELIINETVPNRFSPKSPDKAHLNLHINSLELGDSAVYFCASSPSPALAKNIQYFGAGTRLSVL.

The genes are TRBV6-5 and TRBJ1-2; TRBD1 is a possible D gene (6 bases). CDR3 length: 15 amino acids. V lost 0 bases, J lost 5 bases, and 13 bases lay in between. The germline CDR1 and CDR2 sequences are MNHEY and SVGAGI. The CDR3, as DNA: TGTGCCAGCAGTTACTCGAGCAGGGGTTTGTATGGCTACACCTTC. This codes for CASSYSSRGLYGYTF.

This clonotype was detected many times. The V call is TRBV7-9, the J call TRBJ2-4; D might be TRBD1 (5 bases). Trimming removed 1 base from V and 2 bases from J, with 12 bases in between. The CDR3 covers 16 residues. Germline lookup yields CDR1 SEHNR and CDR2 FQNEAQ (reference sequence). This CDR3 is CASSLGSGNPKNIQYF. CDR3 DNA sequence: TGTGCCAGCAGCTTAGGTTCAGGGAATCCCAAAAACATTCAGTACTTC.

In this sample, this clonotype turned up many times. The rearrangement joins TRBV6-1 to TRBJ1-1; possible D gene TRBD1, 5 bases. Trimming took 5 bases from V and 2 from J, leaving 21 bases between them. This CDR3 comprises 17 residues. Germline V CDR1 and CDR2: MNHNS, SASEGT. CDR3 amino acids: CASSRTGVKTANTEAFF. The DNA for the CDR3 is TGTGCCAGCAGTCGAACGGGTGTTAAGACAGCCAACACTGAAGCTTTCTTT.

This clonotype was observed a handful of times. The chain combines TRBV30 with TRBJ1-5; TRBD1 might be the D (5 bases). CDR3 length: 13 residues. The germline V gene has CDR1 GTSNPN and CDR2 SVGIG (reference sequence). V gave up 2 bases and J gave up 6 bases, with 11 bases separating them. In DNA form, the CDR3 reads TGTGCCTGGAGTCCACGGGGGGGTCAGCCCCAGCATTTT. The encoded protein is CAWSPRGGQPQHF.

There are a few counts of this clonotype. The chain combines TRBV15 with TRBJ2-7, with a possible D match to TRBD2 (5 bases). The germline V and J ends were trimmed by 5 bases and 0 bases, with 14 bases remaining between them. Germline V gives CDR1 LNHNV, CDR2 YYDKDF (reference sequence). The length of the CDR3 is 15 residues. CDR3 nucleotide sequence: TGTGCCACCAGCTACCGCAAAAGCGGCTCCTACGAGCAGTACTTC. It codes for CATSYRKSGSYEQYF.

This clonotype was recorded a few times. The chain couples TRBV27 to TRBJ1-2; weak D call: TRBD1 (6 bases). CDR1 is MNHEY, CDR2 SMNVEV, per germline (reference sequence). The V end lost 1 base, the J end lost 0 bases, and 9 bases lay between the germline ends. The CDR3 spans 15 residues. In DNA, the CDR3 is TGTGCCAGCAGTTTATTCGGGGGCGCTAACTATGGCTACACCTTC. Amino acids: CASSLFGGANYGYTF.

This clonotype was picked up many times. The gene calls are TRBV12-3 or TRBV12-4 and TRBJ2-7; D uncertain. This CDR3 has 12 residues. The V end lost 3 bases, the J end lost 5 bases, and 8 bases lay between the germline ends. In nucleotides, the CDR3 is TGTGCCAGCAGTTTGCCTTCGCACGAGCAGTACTTC. As protein: CASSLPSHEQYF.

This clonotype was counted many times. V gene TRBV27 combines with J gene TRBJ2-7; TRBD2 agrees at 10 bases. J was trimmed by 0 bases and V by 10 bases; bases with no gene match: 3. The CDR3 runs 13 residues. Germline V gene data show CDR1 as MNHEY and CDR2 as SMNVEV (reference sequence). The CDR3 here is CATRTSGSYEQYF. CDR3 coding DNA: TGTGCCACGCGGACTAGCGGCTCCTACGAGCAGTACTTC.

The DNA of the CDR3 is TGCAGTGCCCAGACAAGGAGCAATCAGCCCCAGCATTTT. It encodes CSAQTRSNQPQHF. The chain joins TRBV20-1 to TRBJ1-5, with D unclear. V lost 6 bases and J lost 1, with 10 bases in between. Germline CDR1 DFQATT, CDR2 SNEGSKA (reference sequence). The CDR3 contains 13 residues.

The genes are TRBV18 and TRBJ2-2; tentative D call: TRBD2 (5 bases). Looked up from germline, CDR1 is KGHSH and CDR2 is LQKENI. V lost 2 bases, J lost 7 bases, and 11 bases lay in between. The CDR3 has 14 residues. CDR3 bases: TGTGCCAGCTCACCAGATGCAGGAGGCGGGGAGCTGTTTTTT. This codes for CASSPDAGGGELFF.

This clonotype was seen only a few times. The J gene is TRBJ2-7, the V gene TRBV20-1; no reliable D call. CDR3 length: 13 residues. The germline V and J ends were trimmed by 6 bases and 6 bases, with 18 bases remaining between them. Germline values: CDR1 DFQATT, CDR2 SNEGSKA (reference sequence). The CDR3 loop reads CSARPLATIEQYF. CDR3 DNA sequence: TGCAGTGCAAGACCCCTCGCGACCATCGAGCAGTACTTC.

This chain uses TRBV20-1 with TRBJ2-7, with 11 positions matching TRBD2. The CDR3 has 14 amino acids. CDR1 DFQATT and CDR2 SNEGSKA come from the germline V gene (reference sequence). Losses at the gene ends were 5 bases for V and 2 bases for J; bases not matched to a gene: 5. The CDR3 region has the DNA TGCAGTGCTTCCATAGCGGGAGGGGCCTACGAGCAGTACTTC. Its protein is CSASIAGGAYEQYF.

V gene TRBV4-1 combines with J gene TRBJ1-4, with no clear D. Looked up from germline, CDR1 is MGHRA and CDR2 is YSYEKL. V lost 4 bases to trimming and J lost 7 bases, with 13 bases between them. The CDR3 has 14 amino acids. CDR3 sequence (DNA): TGCGCCAGCAGCCCAGCTATCCCGGGTGAAAAACTGTTTTTT. It encodes CASSPAIPGEKLFF.

This clonotype was seen many times. This chain uses TRBV6-5 with TRBJ1-1, with D possibly matching TRBD1 (6 bases). Germline V CDR1 and CDR2: MNHEY, SVGAGI. This CDR3 spans 13 amino acids. Trimming removed 4 bases at V and 11 bases at J, with 17 bases between. CDR3 in amino acids: CASSSALGGRAFF. The CDR3 nucleotides read TGTGCCAGCAGTTCCGCATTAGGGGGTAGGGCTTTCTTT.